The T cell receptor (beta chain) described here comes from a study of shared clonotypes between healthy human individuals. The overall study: The cohort comprised two women and a few men. Their ages spanned 18 to 49 years.

This CDR3 comprises 16 residues. With 4 bases clipped from V and 1 base from J, the junction kept 7 bases outside the gene matches. CDR1 SGHNT and CDR2 YYREEE come from the germline V gene (reference sequence). As regards this clone: Its antigen is currently unknown.

Study outcomes and limitations: Several donors shared 4.5% to 6.5% of their naive CD4 clonotypes.

Authors' analysis steps: ImmunoSEQ supplied junction-only sequences lacking quality scores, so filtering was different. Assay used: immunoSEQ multiplex PCR; TCRdb lists only in-frame clones, some missing. D and trimming come from the DNA, and the V and J calls and clone size come from that table. Counted here are approximately 320,000 clones, roughly 70% occurring once; the ten biggest clones make up under 13%. Sequencing input: memory CD4+ T cells sorted from blood. Subset specified: CD45RA-negative fraction. This receptor was obtained from a man aged 25-45 years in good health. The chain employs TRBV5-4 and TRBJ2-7; 11 nucleotides agree with TRBD2. The chain's CDR3 is CASSPGASGGSYEQYF. The CDR3 DNA reads TGTGCCAGCAGCCCCGGAGCTAGCGGGGGGTCCTACGAGCAGTACTTC. The full variable domain, rest sourced from reference TRBV5-4 and TRBJ2-7, is ETGVTQSPTHLIKTRGQQVTLRCSSQSGHNTVSWYQQALGQGPQFIFQYYREEENGRGNFPPRFSGLQFPNYSSELNVNALELDDSALYLCASSPGASGGSYEQYFGPGTRLTVT.